This section outlines one T cell receptor beta chain sequence together with its context. Per the study methods: Reference gene primer amplification in the assay estimated nucleated cell counts. Here immunoSEQ multiplex PCR was the method, and the copy in TCRdb shows in-frame clones only, minus some. V and J calls and clone size come straight from that table; D and trimming were deduced from the DNA. The table lists 59,000 or so clones, around 81% of them singletons. These data belong to a study of blood T cell repertoires in COVID-19. In the study overall: Collection of acute and convalescent COVID-19 samples took place in the United States, Italy and Spain. T cells, B-cell-depleted T cells, or PBMCs provided the cDNA or gDNA that served as material.

With 5 bases clipped from V and 8 bases from J, the junction kept 9 bases outside the gene matches. The germline CDR1 and CDR2 sequences are SGHAT and FQNNGV. This CDR3 contains 17 residues. Source material: peripheral blood. This sequence originates from a man aged 55-75 years with acute or convalescent COVID-19. The chain recombines TRBV11-2 with TRBJ2-1, with 16 bases identical to TRBD2. The chain's CDR3 is CASSRGTSGGARYEQFF. The CDR3 DNA is TGTGCCAGCAGCCGCGGGACTAGCGGGGGGGCAAGATATGAGCAGTTCTTC.